A selection of T cell receptor beta chains follows, all from one sample in a study of OX40 agonist ivuxolimab in advanced cancers. The table came from immunoSEQ multiplex PCR; TCRdb's copy has only in-frame clones and leaves some out. The sample lists approximately 71,000 clones; less than 90% were seen once. Sequenced material: CD4+ or CD8+ T cells sorted from blood, taken in a trial of the OX40 agonist ivuxolimab. Every receptor here comes from an adult with an advanced solid tumor such as melanoma, head and neck, liver or kidney cancer. CDR3s include the opening cysteine and the closing phenylalanine or tryptophan. Fields, in order: J gene, D gene, V gene, clone size, CDR3 protein, CDR3 DNA. The D gene is left open where the match is weak. Only some rows state a clone size, as once, few, many or a class for expanded clones.

>TRBJ2-5|.|TRBV5-1|.
CASSMVEGRETQYF
TGCGCCAGCAGCATGGTTGAGGGGAGGGAGACCCAGTACTTC
>TRBJ1-6|TRBD1|TRBV9|.
CASSEGTGYSPLHF
TGTGCCAGCAGCGAGGGGACAGGTTATTCACCCCTCCACTTT
>TRBJ2-2|TRBD1|TRBV7-2|few
CASSADRVGGELFF
TGTGCCAGCAGCGCCGACAGGGTCGGCGGGGAGCTGTTTTTT
>TRBJ2-5|.|TRBV5-5|.
CASTPPAETQYF
TGTGCCAGCACACCCCCCGCCGAGACCCAGTACTTC
>TRBJ1-6|.|TRBV27|.
CASSGIGGSPLHF
TGTGCCAGCAGTGGCATAGGGGGTTCACCCCTCCACTTT
>TRBJ1-5|.|TRBV19|.
CASHQRVREAQPQHF
TGTGCCAGTCACCAGCGAGTGAGGGAGGCTCAGCCCCAGCATTTT
>TRBJ2-2|TRBD2|TRBV4-3|.
CASSQDLAGAGELFF
TGCGCCAGCAGCCAAGATCTAGCGGGGGCCGGGGAGCTGTTTTTT
>TRBJ2-2|TRBD2|TRBV12-5|.
CASGMRGGRTGELFF
TGTGCTAGTGGAATGCGGGGGGGCCGCACCGGGGAGCTGTTTTTT
>TRBJ2-7|.|TRBV19|.
CASSIVGGLRPREQYF
TGTGCCAGTAGTATAGTAGGTGGACTCCGCCCCCGGGAGCAGTACTTC
>TRBJ2-3|.|TRBV7-9|.
CASSLSGGGLTDTQYF
TGTGCCAGCAGCTTAAGCGGCGGGGGCCTCACAGATACGCAGTATTTT
>TRBJ2-7|TRBD2|TRBV29-1|.
CSVYSGSYEQYF
TGCAGCGTTTATAGCGGGAGCTACGAGCAGTACTTC
>TRBJ2-5|.|TRBV7-8|.
CASSLVHWRGETQYF
TGTGCCAGCAGCTTAGTACACTGGAGAGGAGAGACCCAGTACTTC
>TRBJ1-2|.|TRBV10-2|once
CASSDQGPYGYTF
TGCGCCAGCAGTGATCAGGGACCCTATGGCTACACCTTC
>TRBJ2-2|.|TRBV14|.
CASSPSLSGELFF
TGTGCCAGCAGCCCCTCCTTGAGCGGGGAGCTGTTTTTT
>TRBJ1-5|TRBD1|TRBV6-1|once
CASSLDRGDGQPQHF
TGTGCCAGCAGTCTCGACAGGGGTGATGGTCAGCCCCAGCATTTT
>TRBJ1-4|TRBD1|TRBV5-1|.
CASSLAGQGLEKLFF
TGCGCCAGCAGCTTGGCCGGACAGGGGTTGGAAAAACTGTTTTTT
>TRBJ2-7|TRBD2|TRBV6-5|.
CASSYGSGRSYEQYF
TGTGCCAGCAGTTACGGTAGCGGGAGATCCTACGAGCAGTACTTC
>TRBJ2-3|.|TRBV7-2|.
CASNSMVGAGTDTQYF
TGTGCCAGCAATTCCATGGTTGGGGCAGGCACAGATACGCAGTATTTT
>TRBJ2-1|TRBD2|TRBV29-1|.
CSVERASGSGNEQFF
TGCAGCGTTGAAAGGGCTAGCGGGAGTGGCAATGAGCAGTTCTTC
>TRBJ1-4|.|TRBV5-1|.
CASSPSRGTVNEKLFF
TGCGCCAGCAGCCCCAGTCGGGGGACGGTCAATGAAAAACTGTTTTTT
>TRBJ1-2|TRBD1|TRBV5-8|.
CASSLGGQGSYGYTF
TGTGCCAGCAGCTTGGGCGGACAGGGGAGCTATGGCTACACCTTC
>TRBJ1-5|.|TRBV19|.
CASSKQGGNQPQHF
TGTGCCAGTAGTAAACAGGGCGGCAATCAGCCCCAGCATTTT
>TRBJ2-3|.|TRBV11-2|.
CASERASVLTDTQYF
TGTGCCAGCGAAAGGGCTAGCGTACTCACAGATACGCAGTATTTT
>TRBJ2-7|.|TRBV7-2|.
CASSLNSLYEQYF
TGTGCCAGCAGCTTAAACTCCCTCTACGAGCAGTACTTC
>TRBJ2-5|TRBD2|TRBV11-1|.
CASSQPRTGTKNRQYF
TGTGCCAGCAGCCAACCCAGAACCGGGACTAAAAATCGACAGTACTTC
>TRBJ1-5|.|TRBV6-6|.
CASSPRDTTSNQPQHF
TGTGCCAGCAGCCCCCGGGACACTACCAGCAATCAGCCCCAGCATTTT
>TRBJ1-1|TRBD1|TRBV9|.
CASSKRGRHTEAFF
TGTGCCAGCAGTAAAAGGGGGCGTCACACTGAAGCTTTCTTT
>TRBJ2-7|.|TRBV7-2|.
CASSPRVAGVYEQYF
TGTGCCAGCAGCCCTCGCGTGGCCGGAGTTTACGAGCAGTACTTC
>TRBJ1-1|.|TRBV6-5|.
CASSYQNQEAFF
TGTGCCAGCAGTTACCAAAACCAAGAAGCTTTCTTT
>TRBJ2-5|.|TRBV19|few
CASSMNREGRTQYF
TGTGCCAGTAGTATGAACAGGGAGGGAAGGACCCAGTACTTC
>TRBJ1-1|.|TRBV6-5|.
CASGGQGANTEAFF
TGTGCCAGCGGGGGACAAGGGGCTAACACTGAAGCTTTCTTT
>TRBJ2-7|.|TRBV9|.
CASSPQGHTYEQYF
TGTGCCTCCTCCCCTCAGGGCCATACCTACGAGCAGTACTTC
>TRBJ2-1|TRBD2|TRBV7-6|few
CASSLMSGGINEQFF
TGTGCCAGCAGCTTGATGAGCGGGGGGATCAATGAGCAGTTCTTC
>TRBJ2-7|TRBD2|TRBV4-2|.
CASSQDVGLAGASSYEQYF
TGTGCCAGCAGCCAAGATGTAGGACTAGCGGGAGCGTCCTCCTACGAGCAGTACTTC
>TRBJ2-1|.|TRBV27|.
CASSLDRIYEQFF
TGTGCCAGCAGTCTAGACCGGATATACGAGCAGTTCTTC
>TRBJ1-1|.|TRBV7-6|.
CASSLTPSRTEAFF
TGTGCCAGCAGCTTGACACCGTCCCGGACTGAAGCTTTCTTT
>TRBJ1-4|.|TRBV9|.
CASSPDSFGGEKLFF
TGTGCCAGCTCCCCCGATAGTTTCGGGGGTGAAAAACTGTTTTTT
>TRBJ1-4|.|TRBV19|.
CASSIGGINEKLFF
TGTGCCAGTAGTATAGGAGGGATAAATGAAAAACTGTTTTTT
>TRBJ2-5|TRBD1|TRBV5-1|.
CASSSRFSGQARETQYF
TGCGCCAGCAGCTCGCGTTTTTCGGGACAGGCGAGGGAGACCCAGTACTTC
>TRBJ1-1|.|TRBV19|.
CASSIVQKNTEAFF
TGTGCCAGTAGTATAGTCCAGAAGAACACTGAAGCTTTCTTT
>TRBJ1-5|.|TRBV7-2|.
CASSPNLGNQPQHF
TGTGCCAGCAGTCCTAACCTGGGAAATCAGCCCCAGCATTTT
>TRBJ1-2|.|TRBV28|.
CASTYTAGRSRGNYGYTF
TGTGCCAGCACCTATACCGCGGGGAGGTCTAGGGGTAACTATGGCTACACCTTC
>TRBJ1-2|TRBD1|TRBV28|.
CASIPGGLRYGYTF
TGTGCCAGCATACCAGGGGGCTTGAGGTATGGCTACACCTTC
>TRBJ2-3|TRBD2|TRBV10-1|once
CASSETGLAGSTDTQYF
TGCGCCAGCAGTGAGACGGGACTAGCGGGATCCACAGATACGCAGTATTTT
>TRBJ2-7|.|TRBV11-2|once
CASSSDTQGEQYF
TGTGCCAGCAGCTCAGACACCCAAGGGGAGCAGTACTTC